This T cell receptor beta chain was observed in a study of blood T cell repertoires in COVID-19. Per the original data handling: By means of reference gene primer amplification, nucleated cell counts were estimated. Sequencing was performed with immunoSEQ multiplex PCR; in TCRdb, only in-frame clones are kept and a portion is missing. Clone size and V and J calls were adopted from that table, with D and trimming inferred from the DNA. The sample consists of a few hundred thousand clones, around 83% of them appearing once. Germline V gene lookup returns CDR1 SSHAT and CDR2 FNYEAQ (reference sequence). With 5 bases removed from V and 3 bases from J, the gap between germline ends came to 10 bases. CDR3 length: 13 residues.

The V and J genes are TRBV7-7 and TRBJ2-5; perhaps TRBD1 as D (6 bases). Sequencing was done on a sample of peripheral blood. This sequence was found in a man aged 25-45 years who had recovered from COVID-19. CDR3 coding DNA: TGTGCCAGCAGCGTACAGGGAGAAGAGACCCAGTACTTC. This gives the protein CASSVQGEETQYF. Using reference TRBV7-7 and TRBJ2-5 for the parts outside the CDR3, the full variable domain is GAGVSQSPRYKVTKRGQDVTLRCDPISSHATLYWYQQALGQGPEFLTYFNYEAQPDKSGLPSDRFSAERPEGSISTLTIQRTEQRDSAMYRCASSVQGEETQYFGPGTRLLVL.